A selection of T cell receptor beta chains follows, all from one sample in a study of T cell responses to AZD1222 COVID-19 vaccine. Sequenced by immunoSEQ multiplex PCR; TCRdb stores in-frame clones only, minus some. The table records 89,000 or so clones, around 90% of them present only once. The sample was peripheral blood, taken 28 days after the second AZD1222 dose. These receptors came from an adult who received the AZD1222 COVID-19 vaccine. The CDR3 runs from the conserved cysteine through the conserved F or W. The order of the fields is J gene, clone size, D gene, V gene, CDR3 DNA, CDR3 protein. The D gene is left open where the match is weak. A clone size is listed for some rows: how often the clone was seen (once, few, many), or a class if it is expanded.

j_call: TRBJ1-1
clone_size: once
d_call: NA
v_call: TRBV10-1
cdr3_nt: TGCGCCAGCAGTGTCCGGGGTGGTGAAGCTTTCTTT
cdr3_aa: CASSVRGGEAFF

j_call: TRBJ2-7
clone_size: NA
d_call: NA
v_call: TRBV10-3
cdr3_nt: TGTGCCATCAGTGTTGGACTGGCCTACGAGCAGTACTTC
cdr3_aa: CAISVGLAYEQYF

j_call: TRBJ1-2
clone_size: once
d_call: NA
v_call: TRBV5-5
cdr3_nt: TGTGCCAGCAGCTTGGCCCCAGGGCCTAACTATGGCTACACCTTC
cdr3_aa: CASSLAPGPNYGYTF

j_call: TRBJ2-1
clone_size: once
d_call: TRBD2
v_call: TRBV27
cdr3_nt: TGTGCCAGCAGCCGGACTAGTCGACCGGGATACAATGAGCAGTTCTTC
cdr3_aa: CASSRTSRPGYNEQFF

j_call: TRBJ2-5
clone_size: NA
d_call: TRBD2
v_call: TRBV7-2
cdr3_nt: TGTGCCAGCAGCTTAGCCGCGGGGGGGGAGACCCAGTACTTC
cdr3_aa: CASSLAAGGETQYF

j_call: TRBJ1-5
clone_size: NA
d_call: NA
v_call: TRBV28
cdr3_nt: TGTGCCAGCAGAGAAACCCTTCATCAGCCCCAGCATTTT
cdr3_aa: CASRETLHQPQHF

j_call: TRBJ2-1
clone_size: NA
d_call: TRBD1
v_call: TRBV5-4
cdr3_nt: TGTGCCAGCAGCTCCGGGACAGGGAACAATGAGCAGTTCTTC
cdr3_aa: CASSSGTGNNEQFF

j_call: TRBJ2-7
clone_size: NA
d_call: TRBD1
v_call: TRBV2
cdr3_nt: TGTGCCAGCAGTTCTGCTTGGACAGGGGGCTACGAGCAGTACTTC
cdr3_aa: CASSSAWTGGYEQYF

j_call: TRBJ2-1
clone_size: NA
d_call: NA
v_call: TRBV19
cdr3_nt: TGTGCCAGTAGAAAACTGCTTGAGCAGTTCTTC
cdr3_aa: CASRKLLEQFF

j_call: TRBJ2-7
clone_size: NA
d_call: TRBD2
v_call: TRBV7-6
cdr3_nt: TGTGCCAGCAGCCCAAGTGGGACTAGTCCGCGCGAGCAGTACTTC
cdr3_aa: CASSPSGTSPREQYF

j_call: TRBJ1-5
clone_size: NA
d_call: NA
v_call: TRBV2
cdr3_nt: TGTGCCAGCAGCCCGGGGATACAGCCCCAGCATTTT
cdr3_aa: CASSPGIQPQHF

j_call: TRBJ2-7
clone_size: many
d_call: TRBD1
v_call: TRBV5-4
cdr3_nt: TGTGCCAGCAGCTTGGCGGCAGGGGGTGAGTACGAGCAGTACTTC
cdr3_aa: CASSLAAGGEYEQYF

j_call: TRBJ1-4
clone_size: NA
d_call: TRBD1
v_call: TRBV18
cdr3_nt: TGTGCCAGCTCCCCACGACAGGGTACTAATGAAAAACTGTTTTTT
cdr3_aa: CASSPRQGTNEKLFF

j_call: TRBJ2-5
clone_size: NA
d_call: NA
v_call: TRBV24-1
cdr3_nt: TGTGCCACCAGTGATCCAACGCCCGGGGAGACCCAGTACTTC
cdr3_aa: CATSDPTPGETQYF

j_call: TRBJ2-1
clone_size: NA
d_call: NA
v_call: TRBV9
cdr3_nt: TGTGCCAGCAGCGGACAGAGCTCCTACAATGAGCAGTTCTTC
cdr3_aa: CASSGQSSYNEQFF

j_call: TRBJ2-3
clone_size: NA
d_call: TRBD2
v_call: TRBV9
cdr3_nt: TGTGCCAGCAGCGTAGGGACTAGCGATAGGACAGATACGCAGTATTTT
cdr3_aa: CASSVGTSDRTDTQYF

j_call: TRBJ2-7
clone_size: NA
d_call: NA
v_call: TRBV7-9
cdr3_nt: TGTGCCAGCAGCTTATCGTCGGGAGCTGCCGAGCAGTACTTC
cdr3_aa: CASSLSSGAAEQYF

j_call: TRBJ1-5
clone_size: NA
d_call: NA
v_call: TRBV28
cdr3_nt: TGTGCCAGCAGTTTACTGTGGGGGGGCAATCAGCCCCAGCATTTT
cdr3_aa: CASSLLWGGNQPQHF

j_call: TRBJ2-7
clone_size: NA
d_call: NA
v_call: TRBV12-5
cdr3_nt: TGTGCTAGTGGCCCTAGCTACGAGCAGTACTTC
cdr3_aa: CASGPSYEQYF

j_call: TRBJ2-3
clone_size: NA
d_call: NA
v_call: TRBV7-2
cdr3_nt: TGTGCCAGCAGCCGCGGTTGGGATACGCAGTATTTT
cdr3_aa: CASSRGWDTQYF

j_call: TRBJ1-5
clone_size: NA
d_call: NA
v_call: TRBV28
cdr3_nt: TGTGCCAGCACCCCCCGGCGGTATAGCAATCAGCCCCAGCATTTT
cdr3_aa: CASTPRRYSNQPQHF

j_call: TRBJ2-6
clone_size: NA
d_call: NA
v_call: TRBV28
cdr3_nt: TGTGCCAGCAGTCGAGTTGGGGCCGGGGCCAACGTCCTGACTTTC
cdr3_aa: CASSRVGAGANVLTF

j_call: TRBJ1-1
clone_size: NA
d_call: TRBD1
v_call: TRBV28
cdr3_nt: TGTGCCAGCAGTTTGTTCAGGGGGGCCACTGAAGCTTTCTTT
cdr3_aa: CASSLFRGATEAFF

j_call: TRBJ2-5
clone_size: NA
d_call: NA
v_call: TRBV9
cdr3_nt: TGTGCCAGCAGCGTACTCCCGTCCCCCCAAGAGACCCAGTACTTC
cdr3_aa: CASSVLPSPQETQYF

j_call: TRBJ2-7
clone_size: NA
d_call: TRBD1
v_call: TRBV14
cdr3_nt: TGTGCCAGCAGTCGGGACAGCTCCTACGAGCAGTACTTC
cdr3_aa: CASSRDSSYEQYF

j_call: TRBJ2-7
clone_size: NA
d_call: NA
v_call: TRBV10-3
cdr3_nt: TGTGCCATCAGTGAGTCGGGTAGCGGTCAGGGGTCCTACGAGCAGTACTTC
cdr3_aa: CAISESGSGQGSYEQYF

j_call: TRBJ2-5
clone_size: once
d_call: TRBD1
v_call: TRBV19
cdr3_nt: TGTGCCAGTAGTCACCCCCCGACAGGGGGCGCAGAGACCCAGTACTTC
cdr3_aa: CASSHPPTGGAETQYF

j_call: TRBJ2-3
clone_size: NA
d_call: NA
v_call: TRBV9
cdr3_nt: TGTGCCAGCAGCGTAGGGGGGGCCTACCTGGAGACGCAGTATTTT
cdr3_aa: CASSVGGAYLETQYF

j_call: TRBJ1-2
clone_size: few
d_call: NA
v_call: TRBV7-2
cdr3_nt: TGTGCCAGCAGCTATTGGGAGACGAACTATGGCTACACCTTC
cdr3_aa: CASSYWETNYGYTF

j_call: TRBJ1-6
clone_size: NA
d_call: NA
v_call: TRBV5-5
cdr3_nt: TGTGCCAGCACCTCGGAAGGGGGATGGAATTCACCCCTCCACTTT
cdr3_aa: CASTSEGGWNSPLHF

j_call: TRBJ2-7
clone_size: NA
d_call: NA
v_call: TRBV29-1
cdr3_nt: TGCAGCGTTGAAGAATTCGGGCGGAACGAGCAGTACTTC
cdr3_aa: CSVEEFGRNEQYF

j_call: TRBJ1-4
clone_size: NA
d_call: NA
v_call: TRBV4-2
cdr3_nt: TGTGCCAGCAGCCGAGATTTGGGAACAGCAACTAATGAAAAACTGTTTTTT
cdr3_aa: CASSRDLGTATNEKLFF

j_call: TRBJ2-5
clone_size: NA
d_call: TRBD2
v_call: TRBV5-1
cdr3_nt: TGCGCCAGCAGCTTGAGCGGGGAGGTCGGAGAGACCCAGTACTTC
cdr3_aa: CASSLSGEVGETQYF

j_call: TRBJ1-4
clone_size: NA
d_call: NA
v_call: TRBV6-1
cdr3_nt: TGTGCCAGCAGTGAACTAGGGACGGAGCCTGAAAAACTGTTTTTT
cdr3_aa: CASSELGTEPEKLFF

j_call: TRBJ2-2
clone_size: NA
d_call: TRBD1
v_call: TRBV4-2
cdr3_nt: TGTGCCAGCAGCCAAGGACCGGGACAGGGTGACACCGGGGAGCTGTTTTTT
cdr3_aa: CASSQGPGQGDTGELFF

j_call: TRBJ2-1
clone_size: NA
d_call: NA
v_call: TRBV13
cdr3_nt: TGTGCCAGCAGCTTAAATCGGGGGGAGCAGTTCTTC
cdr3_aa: CASSLNRGEQFF

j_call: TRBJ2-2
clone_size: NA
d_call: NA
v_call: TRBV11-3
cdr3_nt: TGTGCCAGCAGTTTCAGCACCGGGGAGCTGTTTTTT
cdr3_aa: CASSFSTGELFF

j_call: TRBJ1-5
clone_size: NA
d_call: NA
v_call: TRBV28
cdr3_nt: TGTGCCAGCGCGCCCTCTTATCCCCAGCATTTT
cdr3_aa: CASAPSYPQHF

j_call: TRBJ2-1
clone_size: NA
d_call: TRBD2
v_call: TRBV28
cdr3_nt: TGTGCCAGCAGTTCACCGGGACTAGCGTCCCGCAATGAGCAGTTCTTC
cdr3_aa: CASSSPGLASRNEQFF

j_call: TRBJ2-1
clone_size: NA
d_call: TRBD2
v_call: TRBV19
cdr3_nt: TGTGCCAGTAGTCTCTCCGGGGGGGCCCCCTACAATGAGCAGTTCTTC
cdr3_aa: CASSLSGGAPYNEQFF

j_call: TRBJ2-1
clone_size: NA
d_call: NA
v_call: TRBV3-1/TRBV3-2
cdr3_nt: TGTGCCAGCAGCCAAGATCGAGCGCGGTACAATGAGCAGTTCTTC
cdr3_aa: CASSQDRARYNEQFF

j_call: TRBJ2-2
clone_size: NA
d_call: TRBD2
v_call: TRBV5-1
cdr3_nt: TGCGCCAGCAGCCGTAGCGGGAGAACCGGGGAGCTGTTTTTT
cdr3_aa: CASSRSGRTGELFF

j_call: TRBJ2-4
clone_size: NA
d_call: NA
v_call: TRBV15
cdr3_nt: TGTGCCACCAGCAGACCGACAGTAGCCAAAAACATTCAGTACTTC
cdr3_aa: CATSRPTVAKNIQYF

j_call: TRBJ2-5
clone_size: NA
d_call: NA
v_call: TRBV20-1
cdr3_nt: TGCAGTGCTAGTAGAGGCTACAGGGAGACCCAGTACTTC
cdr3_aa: CSASRGYRETQYF

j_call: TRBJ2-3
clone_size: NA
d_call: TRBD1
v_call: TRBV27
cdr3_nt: TGTGCCAGCAGTTTAAGGAGACAGGGATCGGCAGATACGCAGTATTTT
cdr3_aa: CASSLRRQGSADTQYF

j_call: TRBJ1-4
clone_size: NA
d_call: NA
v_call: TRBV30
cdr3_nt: TGTGCCTGGAGTGTAACCGCTGGTGAAAAACTGTTTTTT
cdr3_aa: CAWSVTAGEKLFF